One T cell receptor (beta chain) is described in this entry. Its recognized antigen is unknown. Per-nucleotide qualities are absent, and no much larger clonotype sits a single base away. The data belong to a study of Ad26.COV2.S vaccination and SARS-CoV-2 variants (dated by TCRdb to 2020 to 2023). For the study in its entirety: Sequencing of the TCRbeta repertoire served to evaluate the specificity and breadth of SARS-CoV-2-reactive T cell receptors following Ad26.COV2.S vaccination. The TCR-sequenced set comprised about 32 samples: roughly 19 Ad26.COV2.S vaccine recipients, 5 placebo recipients and 8 SARS-CoV-2 convalescent individuals. Study-wide findings and limitations: Spike-specific TCR breadth was higher in Ad26.COV2.S recipients than in placebo recipients (P = 0.0014). The authors noted that total T cell responses may have been underestimated by the TCR breadth and depth analyses. After vaccination, spike-specific CD8+ and CD4+ T cell responses were reported to show substantial breadth. Vaccine and placebo recipients had comparable non-spike TCR breadth, which fits with the vaccine containing only spike.

Trimming accounts for 0 bases at V and 2 bases at J, while the number of junction bases matched to no gene is 4. The germline V gene encodes CDR1 LNHNV and CDR2 YYDKDF (reference sequence). The cysteine opens and the phenylalanine closes a CDR3 of 16 amino acids. CDR3 DNA only is kept here, 48 bases in frame from base 1. The meaning of the sample's time point label: individuals recovered from natural SARS-CoV-2 infection. The immunoSEQ Assay was used to sequence TCRbeta CDR3 regions. After extraction, genomic DNA underwent amplification by bias-controlled multiplex PCR, followed by high-throughput sequencing. On the authors' methods: To quantify the absolute abundance of each unique TCRbeta CDR3 region, sequences were collapsed and filtered. Usable DNA was measured by amplifying reference genes present in all nucleated cells, and TCRbeta template counts were normalized to that usable DNA to estimate T cell fraction. Repertoire TCRs were annotated as SARS-CoV-2-specific when V gene, CDR3 amino acid sequence and J gene were exactly matched to a known reactive TCR set. The reference SARS-CoV-2 TCR set was derived from MIRA and filtered for enrichment in COVID-19-positive ImmuneCODE repertoires, a step that removed public or cross-reactive TCRs. Using the MIRA antigens, annotated TCRs were further analysed by specific ORF or by position within an ORF. Breadth was defined as annotated unique rearrangements over total unique productive rearrangements; depth was the summed frequency of those rearrangements. Two-sided Wilcoxon rank-sum tests were used to compare TCR breadth between groups. TCRdb holds this immuneACCESS table with in-frame rearrangements only. Some clones are missing; in checked studies, unresolved V genes explain under half, and the rest has no known cause. V, J and clone size reflect that table, while D and trimming were determined from the DNA. The table for this sample lists roughly 140,000 clones; around 86% of them were counted only once. 5% of the sample is held by the ten biggest clonotypes.

The sequence is built from TRBV15 and TRBJ2-4; 7 central bases correspond to TRBD1. The material sequenced was peripheral blood, taken after recovery from COVID-19. This sequence originates from a human donor who had recovered from COVID-19. The CDR3 protein: CATSRDKGATKNIQYF. The sequenced DNA: TGTGCCACCAGCAGAGATAAGGGGGCGACCAAAAACATTCAGTACTTC.